This T cell receptor (beta chain) was observed in a study of Ad26.COV2.S vaccination and SARS-CoV-2 variants. Study findings and constraints: Spike-specific TCR breadth ran higher among vaccine recipients than placebo recipients. Reportedly, after vaccination the spike-specific CD8+ and CD4+ T cell responses displayed substantial breadth. Non-spike TCR breadth did not differ much between vaccine and placebo recipients.

Details on this clone: No antigen is known for it. One junction end does not reproduce the germline sequence, and a read error may be involved.

Profiling relied on immunoSEQ multiplex PCR, and the TCRdb table lists in-frame clones only, not all of them. The sample has roughly 100,000 clones; 80% are singletons. This CDR3 is built from 15 residues. Germline CDR1 reads MNHNS; CDR2 reads SASEGT. Material: peripheral blood, obtained after recovery from COVID-19. The chain is built from TRBV6-1 and TRBJ1-5, with 7 bases fitting TRBD1. The source of this sequence is a human donor who had recovered from COVID-19. The DNA of the CDR3 is TGTGCCAGCAGTAAAGCCGGGACAGTTAATCAGCCCCAGCATTTT. It yields the protein CASSKAGTVNQPQHF.